This TCR beta chain was sequenced in a study of Ad26.COV2.S vaccination and SARS-CoV-2 variants. Looking at the study overall: Donor joined the COV1001 Ad26.COV2.S trial arm. The vaccine Ad26.COV2.S was put into the muscle once, or twice with 56 days between. Overall study results and limits: Following vaccination, spike-specific CD8+ and CD4+ T cell responses reportedly exhibited substantial breadth.

The treatment was: 15 to 20 received Ad26.COV2.S at low or high dose, single or two shots; about five received placebo; per-sample allocation not given. Repertoires come from day 63 after the first vaccine or placebo injection. In Boston, the donor was an adult between 18-55 years of age. Of note for this clone: The antigen is undetermined.

This CDR3 comprises 16 residues. Germline V gives CDR1 LGHDT, CDR2 YNNKEL (reference sequence). The trim removed 3 bases at V and 5 bases at J, leaving 5 bases unmatched. Sequencing used immunoSEQ multiplex PCR; TCRdb keeps in-frame clones, though not all of them. The sample lists 350,000 to 500,000 clones; about 88% were seen once. The clonotype was recovered from a person between 18 and 65 years old who received the Ad26.COV2.S COVID-19 vaccine or a placebo. V and J are TRBV3-1 (or the pseudogene TRBV3-2) and TRBJ2-1; TRBD2 matches 12 bases. The sample was peripheral blood, taken in a trial of Ad26.COV2.S vaccine versus placebo. The CDR3 here is CASSQTSGGLHNEQFF. In DNA, the CDR3 is TGTGCCAGCAGCCAGACTAGCGGGGGACTCCACAATGAGCAGTTCTTC.